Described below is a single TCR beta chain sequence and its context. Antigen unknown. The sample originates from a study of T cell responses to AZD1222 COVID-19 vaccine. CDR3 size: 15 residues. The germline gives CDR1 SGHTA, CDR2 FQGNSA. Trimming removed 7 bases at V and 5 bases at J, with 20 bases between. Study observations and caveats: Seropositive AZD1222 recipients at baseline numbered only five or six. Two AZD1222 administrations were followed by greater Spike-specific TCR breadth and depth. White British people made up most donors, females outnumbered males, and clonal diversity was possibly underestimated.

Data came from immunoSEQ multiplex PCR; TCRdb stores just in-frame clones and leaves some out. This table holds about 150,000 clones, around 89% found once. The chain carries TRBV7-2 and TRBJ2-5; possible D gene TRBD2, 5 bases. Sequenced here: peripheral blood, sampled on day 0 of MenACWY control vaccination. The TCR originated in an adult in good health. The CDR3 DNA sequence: TGTGCCAGCAACTCCGCGTGGGCTGGCGGGGAGACCCAGTACTTC. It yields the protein CASNSAWAGGETQYF.